What follows is one T cell receptor (beta chain) and its context. Original methodology: It was from reference gene primer amplification that nucleated cell counts were estimated. Libraries were prepared by immunoSEQ multiplex PCR; TCRdb keeps only in-frame clonotypes and omits some of them. V and J calls and clone size follow that table, whereas D and trimming were derived from the DNA. The table records about 46,000 clones, about 90% of them present only once. The sample comes from a study of blood T cell repertoires in COVID-19. Overall study context: Sample material is recorded as cDNA or gDNA derived from T cells, B-cell-depleted T cells, or PBMCs.

The length of the CDR3 is 15 residues. Trimming removed 4 bases from V and 5 bases from J; junction bases left unmatched: 5. The germline V gene has CDR1 SGHVS and CDR2 FNYEAQ. The chain couples TRBV7-6 to TRBJ2-1; TRBD1 matches at 10 bases. Sequenced material: peripheral blood. This receptor was identified in a human donor in a cohort sampled during active COVID-19. The CDR3 DNA reads as TGTGCCAGCAGCTGGGGGGACAGGGGCCACAATGAGCAGTTCTTC. Translating it yields CASSWGDRGHNEQFF. The variable domain in full, completed from reference TRBV7-6 and TRBJ2-1, reads GAGVSQSPRYKVTKRGQDVALRCDPISGHVSLYWYRQALGQGPEFLTYFNYEAQQDKSGLPNDRFSAERPEGSISTLTIQRTEQRDSAMYRCASSWGDRGHNEQFFGPGTRLTVL.